A single T cell receptor beta chain is shown here with its context. The data originate from a study of shared clonotypes between healthy human individuals. CDR1 is ENHRY, CDR2 SYGVKD, per germline. The CDR3 totals 14 residues. V shed 9 bases and J 0 bases; nucleotides not matched to a gene: 3. The repertoire was sequenced with immunoSEQ multiplex PCR; TCRdb's copy has only in-frame clones and lacks some. The profile shows some 530,000 clones, approximately 78% of them singletons. This rearrangement joins TRBV10-3 to TRBJ2-3, with 10 nucleotides matching TRBD2. The sequencing sample was made of PBMCs. This clonotype was obtained from a woman in her 40s in good health. Some clones in this sample may be carry-over from other donors' samples. In DNA, the CDR3 is TGTGCCATTCGGACTAGCGGAAGCACAGATACGCAGTATTTT. Translating gives CAIRTSGSTDTQYF.